Each of the 13 T cell receptor beta chains below was sequenced from the same sample in a study of blood T cell repertoires in COVID-19. Assay: immunoSEQ multiplex PCR; the TCRdb copy retains only in-frame clones and omits some. The sample lists 200,000 to 250,000 clones, about 85% occurring once. The specimen sequenced was peripheral blood. The origin of the receptors is a woman of 80 years or more with active or convalescent COVID-19.

The CDR3, as DNA: TGTGCCAGCAGATACCTCCGGACCGAAGCCAGGGACACTGAAGCTTTCTTT. Encoded protein: CASRYLRTEARDTEAFF. The rearrangement joins TRBV7-9 to TRBJ1-1; tentative D call: TRBD1 (5 bases). V was cut by 6 bases and J by 3 bases, with 23 bases left in between. The CDR3 is 17 residues long. From germline, CDR1 is SEHNR and CDR2 FQNEAQ (reference sequence).

The chain carries TRBV5-1 and TRBJ1-6; tentatively, D is TRBD1 (5 bases). CDR1 is SGHRS, CDR2 YFSETQ, per germline. This CDR3 has 15 residues. V was pared by 4 bases and J by 7 bases, with 15 bases between. The CDR3 nucleotides read TGCGCCAGCAGCCGTACCGGGACTAGCAATTCACCCCTCCACTTT. This translates into CASSRTGTSNSPLHF.

As DNA, the CDR3 is TGCGCCAGCAACACCGGGACAGAGGGCACTGAAGCTTTCTTT. It specifies CASNTGTEGTEAFF. This chain joins TRBV5-1 and TRBJ1-1, with TRBD1 matching over 7 bases. The germline V gene encodes CDR1 SGHRS and CDR2 YFSETQ. Trimming removed 6 bases from V and 4 bases from J; junction bases left unmatched: 9. CDR3 length: 14 amino acids.

This rearrangement joins TRBV19 to TRBJ2-6; D possibly corresponds to TRBD1 (5 bases). This CDR3 is 18 amino acids long. V was clipped by 7 bases and J by 0 bases, with 19 bases between them. Germline CDR1 and CDR2: LNHDA and SQIVND (reference sequence). This chain's CDR3 is CASTSQVLSSSGANVLTF. The CDR3 nucleotides read TGTGCCAGTACATCACAGGTTTTATCCTCCTCTGGGGCCAACGTCCTGACTTTC.

V gene TRBV10-3 combines with J gene TRBJ2-5; D call uncertain. Germline V gene lookup returns CDR1 ENHRY and CDR2 SYGVKD. The V and J ends lost 3 bases and 3 bases respectively, with 14 bases between them. The CDR3 consists of 15 residues. The DNA of the CDR3 is TGTGCCATCAGTGACACAGCCCGGAACAAAGAGACCCAGTACTTC. Its protein is CAISDTARNKETQYF.

This clone was seen a few times. The chain joins TRBV19 to TRBJ1-5; 7 bases are a match to TRBD1. The germline V gene has CDR1 LNHDA and CDR2 SQIVND (reference sequence). After removal of 2 bases from V and 7 bases from J, the junction contained 8 bases not matched to a gene. The CDR3 contains 15 residues. CDR3 nucleotide sequence: TGTGCCAGTAGTATACCGACAGGGCAGAGCCAGCCCCAGCATTTT. Encoded protein: CASSIPTGQSQPQHF.

The chain couples TRBV5-1 to TRBJ2-5; 12 bases line up with TRBD2. V trimming: 1 base; J trimming: 4 bases; junction bases outside the gene matches: 5. Per the germline V gene, CDR1 is SGHRS and CDR2 is YFSETQ. The CDR3 is made up of 16 amino acids. The CDR3 nucleotides are TGCGCCAGCAGCTTGTCTGCTAGCGGGGGGGCAGAGACCCAGTACTTC. Its translation: CASSLSASGGAETQYF.

The chain carries TRBV6-2 or TRBV6-3 and TRBJ1-2; no clear D gene. With 6 bases removed from V and 4 bases from J, the gap between germline ends came to 30 bases. This CDR3 is 19 amino acids long. Germline-derived CDR1 and CDR2 are MNHEY and SVGEGT. CDR3 bases: TGTGCCAGCAGCCGAGACGTACCCGCCGGAGCTATACGAAGCTATGGCTACACCTTC. Translating gives CASSRDVPAGAIRSYGYTF.

This clone was seen only once. J is TRBJ1-1 and V is TRBV30; D ambiguous. V was shortened by 2 bases and J by 7 bases, with 8 bases between the two germline ends. Germline values: CDR1 GTSNPN, CDR2 SVGIG (reference sequence). This CDR3 region has 11 residues. CDR3: CAWSSEIEAFF. CDR3 in DNA: TGTGCCTGGAGTTCGGAGATTGAAGCTTTCTTT. The variable domain in full, with the rest retrieved from reference TRBV30 and TRBJ1-1, is SQTIHQWPATLVQPVGSPLSLECTVEGTSNPNLYWYRQAAGRGLQLLFYSVGIGQISSEVPQNLSASRPQDRQFILSSKKLLLSDSGFYLCAWSSEIEAFFGQGTRLTVV.

In its sample, this clone was seen a few times. This chain connects TRBV18 to TRBJ2-7, with D maybe TRBD2 (7 bases). There are 15 residues in the CDR3. Between the trimmed V and J ends, which lost 6 bases and 5 bases, there was a span of 20 bases. Per the germline V gene, CDR1 is KGHSH and CDR2 is LQKENI. CDR3 protein: CASSPKGGTRNEQYF. CDR3 sequence (DNA): TGTGCCAGCTCGCCGAAGGGGGGGACACGAAACGAGCAGTACTTC.

This sequence joins TRBV19 and TRBJ1-5; D is possibly TRBD1 (5 bases). Trimming took 3 bases from V and 2 from J, leaving 14 bases between them. The CDR3 contains 16 residues. Germline-derived CDR1 and CDR2 are LNHDA and SQIVND (reference sequence). The CDR3 loop is CASSIFQEGGNQPQHF. DNA of the CDR3: TGTGCCAGTAGTATCTTCCAGGAAGGGGGCAATCAGCCCCAGCATTTT.

The count of this clone is one. The chain has TRBV9 and TRBJ2-3; D remains ambiguous. Per germline, CDR1 SGDLS and CDR2 YYNGEE. V shed 2 bases and J shed 1 base, with 5 bases lying between them. CDR3 size: 13 residues. This chain's CDR3 is CASSVPGTDTQYF. The CDR3 nucleotides are TGTGCCAGCAGCGTGCCGGGCACAGATACGCAGTATTTT. The full variable domain, its missing parts supplied by reference TRBV9 and TRBJ2-3, is DSGVTQTPKHLITATGQRVTLRCSPRSGDLSVYWYQQSLDQGLQFLIQYYNGEERAKGNILERFSAQQFPDLHSELNLSSLELGDSALYFCASSVPGTDTQYFGPGTRLTVL.

As concerns this clone: This same CDR3 is encoded by further DNA sequences in the sample. The chain links TRBV5-1 to TRBJ1-3, with 11 positions matching TRBD1. This CDR3 spans 14 amino acids. The V gene end was trimmed by 4 bases and the J gene end by 6 bases; junction bases not matched to a gene: 3. Germline loops: CDR1 SGHRS, CDR2 YFSETQ. The CDR3 bases are TGCGCCAGCAGCCAAGGACAGGGGGCAAACACCATATATTTT. This gives the protein CASSQGQGANTIYF.